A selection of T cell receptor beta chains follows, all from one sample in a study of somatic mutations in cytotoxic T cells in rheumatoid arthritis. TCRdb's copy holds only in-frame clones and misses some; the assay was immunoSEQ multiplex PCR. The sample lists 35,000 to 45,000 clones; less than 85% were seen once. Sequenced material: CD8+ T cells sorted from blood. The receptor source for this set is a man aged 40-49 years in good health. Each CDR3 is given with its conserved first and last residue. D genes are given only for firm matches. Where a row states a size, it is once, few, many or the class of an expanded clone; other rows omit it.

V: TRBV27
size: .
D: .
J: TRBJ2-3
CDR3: CASSPESTDTQYF
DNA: TGTGCCAGCAGTCCTGAGAGCACAGATACGCAGTATTTT

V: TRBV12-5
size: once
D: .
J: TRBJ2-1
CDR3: CASGLSLNEQFF
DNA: TGTGCTAGTGGTTTATCCTTGAATGAGCAGTTCTTC

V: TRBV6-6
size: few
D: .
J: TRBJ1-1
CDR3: CASSYSRRTEAFF
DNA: TGTGCCAGCAGTTACTCGAGAAGGACTGAAGCTTTCTTT

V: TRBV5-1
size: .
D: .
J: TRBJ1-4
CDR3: CASSLATGSANEKLFF
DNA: TGCGCCAGCAGCTTGGCCACGGGGTCCGCTAATGAAAAACTGTTTTTT

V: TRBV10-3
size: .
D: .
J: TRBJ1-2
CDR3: CAISEPRGYTF
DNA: TGTGCCATCAGTGAGCCGAGGGGTTACACCTTC

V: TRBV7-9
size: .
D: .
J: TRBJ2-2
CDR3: CASSSRPGDTGELFF
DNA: TGTGCCAGCAGCTCCCGACCGGGGGACACCGGGGAGCTGTTTTTT

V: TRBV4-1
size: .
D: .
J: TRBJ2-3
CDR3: CASSQGEGADTQYF
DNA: TGCGCCAGCAGCCAGGGGGAGGGGGCAGATACGCAGTATTTT

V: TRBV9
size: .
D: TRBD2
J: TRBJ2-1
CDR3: CASSPRAGVGYNEQFF
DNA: TGTGCCAGCAGCCCCAGAGCGGGAGTGGGTTACAATGAGCAGTTCTTC

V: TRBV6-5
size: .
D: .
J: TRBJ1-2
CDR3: CASSADSYGYTF
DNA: TGTGCCAGCAGTGCCGACAGCTATGGCTACACCTTC

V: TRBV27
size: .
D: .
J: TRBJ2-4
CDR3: CASSPGRGAKNIQYF
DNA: TGTGCCAGCAGCCCGGGCAGGGGTGCCAAAAACATTCAGTACTTC

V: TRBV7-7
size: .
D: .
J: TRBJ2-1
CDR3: CASSLEVASWEQFF
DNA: TGTGCTAGCAGCTTAGAGGTTGCCTCATGGGAGCAGTTCTTC

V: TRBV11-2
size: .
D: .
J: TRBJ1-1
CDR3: CASTRRVTEAFF
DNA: TGTGCCAGTACCCGACGGGTCACTGAAGCTTTCTTT

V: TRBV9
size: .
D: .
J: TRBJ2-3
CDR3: CASSHSTDTQYF
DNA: TGTGCCAGCAGCCATAGCACAGATACGCAGTATTTT

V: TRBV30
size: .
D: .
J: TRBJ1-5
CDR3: CAWSPNPNQPQHF
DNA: TGTGCCTGGAGTCCCAACCCCAATCAGCCCCAGCATTTT

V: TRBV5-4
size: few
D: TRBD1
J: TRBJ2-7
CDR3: CASSPRTGLTYEQYF
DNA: TGTGCCAGCAGCCCAAGGACAGGCCTTACCTACGAGCAGTACTTC

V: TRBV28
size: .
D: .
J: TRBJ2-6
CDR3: CASGLPGGANVLTF
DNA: TGTGCCAGCGGTTTGCCAGGTGGGGCCAACGTCCTGACTTTC

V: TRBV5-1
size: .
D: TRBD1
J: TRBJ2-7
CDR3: CASSPGQIYEQYF
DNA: TGCGCCAGCAGCCCGGGACAGATTTACGAGCAGTACTTC

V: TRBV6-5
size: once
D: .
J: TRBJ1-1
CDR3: CASSYSTGQFNTEAFF
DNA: TGTGCCAGCAGTTACTCTACTGGGCAGTTCAACACTGAAGCTTTCTTT

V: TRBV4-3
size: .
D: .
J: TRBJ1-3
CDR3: CASSQEVVVGFDYSGNTIYF
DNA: TGCGCCAGCAGCCAAGAAGTTGTCGTCGGTTTCGACTACTCTGGAAACACCATATATTTT

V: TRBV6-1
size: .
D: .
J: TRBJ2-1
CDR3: CASSEVGEQFF
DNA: TGTGCCAGCAGTGAAGTGGGTGAGCAGTTCTTC

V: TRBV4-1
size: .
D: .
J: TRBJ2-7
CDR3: CASSQDREDAYEQYF
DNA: TGCGCCAGCAGCCAAGATCGGGAAGATGCCTACGAGCAGTACTTC

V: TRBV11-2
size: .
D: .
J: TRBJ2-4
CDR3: CASSGDVALAKNIQYF
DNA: TGTGCCAGCAGCGGCGACGTTGCCCTAGCCAAAAACATTCAGTACTTC

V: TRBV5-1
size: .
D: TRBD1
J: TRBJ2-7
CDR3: CASSPGTGSSYEQYF
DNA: TGCGCCAGCAGCCCCGGGACAGGGAGCTCCTACGAGCAGTACTTC

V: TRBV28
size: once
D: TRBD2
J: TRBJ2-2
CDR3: CASSFPGTSASTNTGELFF
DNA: TGTGCCAGCAGTTTCCCCGGGACTAGCGCCTCCACGAACACCGGGGAGCTGTTTTTT

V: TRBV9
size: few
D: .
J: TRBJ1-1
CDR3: CASSLGEMNTEAFF
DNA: TGTGCCAGCAGCCTTGGGGAAATGAACACTGAAGCTTTCTTT

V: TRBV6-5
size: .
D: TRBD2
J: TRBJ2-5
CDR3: CASSSIGREYQETQYF
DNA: TGTGCCAGCAGTTCGATCGGGAGGGAGTACCAAGAGACCCAGTACTTC

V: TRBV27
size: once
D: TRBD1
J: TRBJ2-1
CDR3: CASREITGGNEQFF
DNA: TGTGCCAGCAGGGAAATAACAGGGGGCAATGAGCAGTTCTTC

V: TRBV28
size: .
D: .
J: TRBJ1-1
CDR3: CASSPQGDTEAFF
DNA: TGTGCCAGCAGTCCACAGGGTGACACTGAAGCTTTCTTT

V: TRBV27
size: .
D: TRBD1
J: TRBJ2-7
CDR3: CASSLRTGGYEQYF
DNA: TGTGCCAGCAGTTTACGGACAGGGGGCTACGAGCAGTACTTC

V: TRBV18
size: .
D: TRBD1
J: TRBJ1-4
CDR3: CASSPGPQGGTNEKLFF
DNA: TGTGCCAGCTCACCCGGTCCTCAGGGGGGGACTAATGAAAAACTGTTTTTT

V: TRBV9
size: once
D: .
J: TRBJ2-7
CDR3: CASSVIPGYEQYF
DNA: TGTGCCAGCAGCGTTATTCCCGGATACGAGCAGTACTTC

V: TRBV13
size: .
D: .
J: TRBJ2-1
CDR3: CASSLGGSHNEQFF
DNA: TGTGCCAGCAGCTTAGGTGGGAGCCACAATGAGCAGTTCTTC

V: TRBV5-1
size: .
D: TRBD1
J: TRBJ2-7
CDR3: CASSSGTGAYEQYF
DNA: TGCGCCAGCAGCTCGGGGACAGGGGCCTACGAGCAGTACTTC

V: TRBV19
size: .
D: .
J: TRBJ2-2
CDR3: CASSFWRGENTGELFF
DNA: TGTGCCAGTAGTTTTTGGAGGGGCGAGAACACCGGGGAGCTGTTTTTT

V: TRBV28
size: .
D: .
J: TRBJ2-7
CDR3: CASSLGLGVTLEQYF
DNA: TGTGCCAGCAGTTTGGGCTTAGGCGTGACGTTGGAGCAGTACTTC

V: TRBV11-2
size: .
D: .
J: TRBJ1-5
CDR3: CASSLGLRDNQPQHF
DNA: TGTGCCAGCAGCTTAGGACTCCGGGACAATCAGCCCCAGCATTTT

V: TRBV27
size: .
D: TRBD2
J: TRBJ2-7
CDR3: CASSLFAGGPYEQYF
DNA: TGTGCCAGCAGTTTATTTGCGGGAGGTCCCTACGAGCAGTACTTC

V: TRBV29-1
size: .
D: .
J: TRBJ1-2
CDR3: CSVRQDSGYTF
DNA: TGCAGCGTTAGGCAGGACAGTGGCTACACCTTC

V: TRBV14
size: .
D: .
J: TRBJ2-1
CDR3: CASSQLLGIEQFF
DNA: TGTGCCAGCAGCCAGCTACTGGGTATAGAGCAGTTCTTC

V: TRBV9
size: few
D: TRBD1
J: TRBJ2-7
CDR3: CASSVTGTGSYEQYF
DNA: TGTGCCAGCAGCGTTACCGGGACAGGAAGCTACGAGCAGTACTTC

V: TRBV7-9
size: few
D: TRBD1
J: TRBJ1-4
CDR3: CASSLSPGTGEKLFF
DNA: TGTGCCAGCAGCTTAAGCCCCGGGACAGGGGAAAAACTGTTTTTT

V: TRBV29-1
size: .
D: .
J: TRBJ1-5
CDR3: CSVEEGNQPQHF
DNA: TGCAGCGTTGAGGAAGGCAATCAGCCCCAGCATTTT

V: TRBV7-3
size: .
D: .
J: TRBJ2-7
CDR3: CASSSLGAGYEQYF
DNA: TGTGCCAGCAGTTCCTTAGGGGCCGGCTACGAGCAGTACTTC

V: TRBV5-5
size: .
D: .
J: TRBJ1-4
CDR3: CASSLAYRRTNEKLFF
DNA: TGTGCCAGCAGCTTGGCCTACAGGAGAACTAATGAAAAACTGTTTTTT

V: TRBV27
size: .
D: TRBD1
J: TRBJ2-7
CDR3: CASKLKQGGEQYF
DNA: TGTGCCAGCAAACTCAAACAGGGGGGAGAGCAGTACTTC

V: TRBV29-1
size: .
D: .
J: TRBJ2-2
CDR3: CSVVSGNTGELFF
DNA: TGCAGCGTTGTGAGCGGAAACACCGGGGAGCTGTTTTTT

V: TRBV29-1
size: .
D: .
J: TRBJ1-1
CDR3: CSVAAGRAVAAFF
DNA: TGCAGCGTCGCTGCGGGCAGGGCGGTGGCCGCTTTCTTT

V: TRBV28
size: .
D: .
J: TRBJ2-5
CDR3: CASTLQETQYF
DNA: TGTGCCAGCACCCTTCAAGAGACCCAGTACTTC

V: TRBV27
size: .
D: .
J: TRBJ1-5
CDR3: CASSLSWGLSNQPQHF
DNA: TGTGCCAGCAGTTTATCGTGGGGCCTCAGCAATCAGCCCCAGCATTTT

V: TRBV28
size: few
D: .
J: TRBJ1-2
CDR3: CASSWAGGGTNYGYTF
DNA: TGTGCCAGCAGTTGGGCGGGGGGTGGCACTAACTATGGCTACACCTTC

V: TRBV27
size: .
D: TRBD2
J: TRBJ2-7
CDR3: CASSLSKASGRYEQYF
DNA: TGTGCCAGCAGTTTATCGAAGGCTAGCGGGAGGTACGAGCAGTACTTC

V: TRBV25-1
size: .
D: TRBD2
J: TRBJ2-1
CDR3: CASGRANEQFF
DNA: TGTGCCAGCGGGAGGGCCAATGAGCAGTTCTTC

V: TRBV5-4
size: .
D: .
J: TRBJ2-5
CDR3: CASSLGVSVGETQYF
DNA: TGTGCCAGCAGCTTGGGTGTTAGCGTGGGGGAGACCCAGTACTTC

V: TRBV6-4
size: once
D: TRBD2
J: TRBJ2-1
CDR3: CASSECSSGSAEKWDEQFF
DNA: TGTGCCAGCAGTGAATGTTCTAGCGGGAGTGCCGAGAAGTGGGATGAGCAGTTCTTC

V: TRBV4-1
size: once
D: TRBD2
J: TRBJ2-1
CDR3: CASSQGGGSYNEQFF
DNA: TGCGCCAGCAGCCAAGGGGGGGGGTCCTACAATGAGCAGTTCTTC